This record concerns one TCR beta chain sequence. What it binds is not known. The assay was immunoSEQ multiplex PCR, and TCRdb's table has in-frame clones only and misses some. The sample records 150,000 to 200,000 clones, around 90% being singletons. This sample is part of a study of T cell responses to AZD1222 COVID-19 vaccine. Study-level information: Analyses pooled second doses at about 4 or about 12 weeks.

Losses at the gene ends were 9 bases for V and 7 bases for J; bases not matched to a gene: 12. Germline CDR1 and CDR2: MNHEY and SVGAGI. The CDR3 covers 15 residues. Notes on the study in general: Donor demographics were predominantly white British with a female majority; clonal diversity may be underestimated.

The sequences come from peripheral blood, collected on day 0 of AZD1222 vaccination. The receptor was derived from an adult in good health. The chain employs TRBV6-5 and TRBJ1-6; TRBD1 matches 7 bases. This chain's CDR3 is CASRGPGQLNSPLHF. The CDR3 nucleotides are TGTGCCAGTCGGGGGCCGGGACAGTTAAATTCACCCCTCCACTTT.